This TCR beta chain comes out of a study of T cell clonotyping in hematopoietic cell transplantation. For this clone: Its antigen is not identified.

Study-level points and caveats: Pathologically expanded recipient clonotypes increased progressively from day 30 to day 180 as diversity fell. Broader posttransplant TCR repertoire diversity was predicted by graft donor and pretransplant recipient Inverse Simpson Index values. At the given depth, recipient repertoires were over 97% de novo clonotypes.

The CDR3 has 13 residues. CDR1 is SGHTA, CDR2 FQGTGA, per germline. V dropped 2 bases and J dropped 1 base, with 5 bases sitting between them. Profiling relied on immunoSEQ multiplex PCR, and the TCRdb table lists in-frame clones only, not all of them. The sample lists 16,000 or so clones, around 90% occurring once. The sequenced material came from peripheral blood mononuclear cells. This rearrangement joins TRBV7-3 to TRBJ1-1; D is unclear. The sequence derives from a man aged 35 to 55 in good health. Some clones in this sample may be carry-over from other donors' samples. CDR3 bases: TGTGCCAGCAGCTTAGGACGGAACACTGAAGCTTTCTTT. Translated, it gives CASSLGRNTEAFF.